Each of the 3 T cell receptor beta chains below was sequenced from the same sample in a study of cytomegalovirus exposure and HLA in healthy donors. With 60 Vbeta and 13 Jbeta primers, the PCR was carried out. Only in-frame clones appear in the TCRdb table, and some are missing; sequencing was by immunoSEQ multiplex PCR. The data hold fewer than 200,000 clones, with 70% to 85% observed a single time. The material sequenced was PBMCs. The receptors derive from a man aged 25 to 40 in good health and CMV-seropositive.

V usage is TRBV5-1 and J usage is TRBJ2-3; possibly TRBD2 for D (5 bases). With 0 bases removed from V and 3 bases from J, the gap between germline ends came to 5 bases. The CDR3 contains 13 residues. CDR1 and CDR2 from the germline V gene are SGHRS and YFSETQ. The CDR3 DNA reads TGCGCCAGCAGCTTGGGGGAGACAGATACGCAGTATTTT. It translates to CASSLGETDTQYF.

The chain carries TRBV28 and TRBJ1-1; TRBD1 aligns across 9 bases. The CDR3 consists of 16 residues. The germline V gene has CDR1 MDHEN and CDR2 SYDVKM. After removal of 7 bases from V and 2 bases from J, the junction contained 11 bases not matched to a gene. CDR3 protein: CASIARDRALNTEAFF. DNA of the CDR3: TGTGCCAGCATCGCCCGGGACAGGGCGTTAAACACTGAAGCTTTCTTT.

The chain couples TRBV7-2 to TRBJ2-6; no definite D call. This CDR3 contains 16 residues. Per the germline V gene, CDR1 is SGHTA and CDR2 is FQGNSA. V lost 1 base and J 0 bases, leaving 7 bases between the germline ends. The CDR3 region has the DNA TGTGCCAGCAGCTTAGACCGGTACTCTGGGGCCAACGTCCTGACTTTC. Amino acid sequence: CASSLDRYSGANVLTF.